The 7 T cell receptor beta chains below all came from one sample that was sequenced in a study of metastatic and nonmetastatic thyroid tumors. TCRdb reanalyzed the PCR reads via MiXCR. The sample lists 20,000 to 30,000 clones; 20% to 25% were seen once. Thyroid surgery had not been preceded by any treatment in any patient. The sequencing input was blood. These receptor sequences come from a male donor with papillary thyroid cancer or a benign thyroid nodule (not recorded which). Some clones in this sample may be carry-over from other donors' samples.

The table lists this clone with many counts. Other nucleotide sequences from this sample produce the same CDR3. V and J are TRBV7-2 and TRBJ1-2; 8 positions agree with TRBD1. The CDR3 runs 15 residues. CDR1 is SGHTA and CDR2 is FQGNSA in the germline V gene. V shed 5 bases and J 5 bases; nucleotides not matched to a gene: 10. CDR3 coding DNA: TGTGCCAGCAGCCCCAGGGGGCAGGGGCGGTATGGCTACACCTTC. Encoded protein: CASSPRGQGRYGYTF.

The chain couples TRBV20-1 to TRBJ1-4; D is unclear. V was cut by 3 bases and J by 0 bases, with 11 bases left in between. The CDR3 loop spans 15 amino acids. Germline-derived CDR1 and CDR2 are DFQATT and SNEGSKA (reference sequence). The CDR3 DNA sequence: TGCAGTGCTAGCAAGGACCGATCAACTAATGAAAAACTGTTTTTT. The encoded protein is CSASKDRSTNEKLFF.

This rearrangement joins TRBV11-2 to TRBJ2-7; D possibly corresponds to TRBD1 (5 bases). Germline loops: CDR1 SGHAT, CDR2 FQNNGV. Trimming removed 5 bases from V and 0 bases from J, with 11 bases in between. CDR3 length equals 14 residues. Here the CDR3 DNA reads TGTGCCAGCAGCCCTGACAGTAGCTCCTACGAGCAGTACTTC. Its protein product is CASSPDSSSYEQYF.

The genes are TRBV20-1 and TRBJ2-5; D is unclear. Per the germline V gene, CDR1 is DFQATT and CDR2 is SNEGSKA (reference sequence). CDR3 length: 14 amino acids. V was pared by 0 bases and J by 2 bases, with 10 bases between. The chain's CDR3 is CSARDGTAQETQYF. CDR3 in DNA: TGCAGTGCTAGAGATGGCACAGCTCAAGAGACCCAGTACTTC.

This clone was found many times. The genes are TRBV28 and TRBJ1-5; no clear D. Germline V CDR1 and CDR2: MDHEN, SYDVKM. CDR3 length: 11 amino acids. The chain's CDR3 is CASERGQPQHF. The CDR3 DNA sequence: TGTGCTTCCGAAAGAGGACAGCCCCAGCATTTT.

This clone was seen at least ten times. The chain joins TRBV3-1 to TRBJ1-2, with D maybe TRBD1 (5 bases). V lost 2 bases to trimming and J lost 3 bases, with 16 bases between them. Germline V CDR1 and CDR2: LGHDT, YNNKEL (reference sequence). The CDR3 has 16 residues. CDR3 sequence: CASSQRGAGRDYGYTF. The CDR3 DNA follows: TGTGCCAGCAGCCAAAGGGGAGCGGGGCGTGACTATGGCTACACCTTC.

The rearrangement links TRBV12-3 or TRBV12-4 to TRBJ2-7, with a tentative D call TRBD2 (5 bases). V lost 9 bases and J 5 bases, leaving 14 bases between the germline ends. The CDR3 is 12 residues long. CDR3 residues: CASSVAIHEQYF. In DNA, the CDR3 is TGTGCCAGTAGTGTAGCGATACACGAGCAGTACTTC.